Presented here are 16 T cell receptor beta chains from one specimen sequenced in a study of T cell responses to AZD1222 COVID-19 vaccine. Assay: immunoSEQ multiplex PCR; the TCRdb copy retains only in-frame clones and omits some. The sample has 120,000 or so clones, more than 85% seen once. Material: peripheral blood, obtained on day 0 of MenACWY control vaccination. Source of these receptors: an adult in good health.

The chain is built from TRBV27 and TRBJ1-6; no clear D gene. Germline CDR1 reads MNHEY; CDR2 reads SMNVEV (reference sequence). V was shortened by 1 base and J by 1 base, with 5 bases between the two germline ends. The CDR3 runs 15 residues. CDR3 in DNA: TGTGCCAGCAGTTTATTTAGGTCCTATAATTCACCCCTCCACTTT. It translates to CASSLFRSYNSPLHF.

Concerning this clone: Other DNA sequences in this sample translate to the same CDR3. This chain links TRBV7-3 with TRBJ2-1, with D possibly TRBD2 on 6 matching bases. CDR3 size: 12 residues. Germline V lookup: CDR1 SGHTA, CDR2 FQGTGA. With 2 bases removed from V and 9 bases from J, the gap between germline ends came to 8 bases. The CDR3 spells CASSLVGGEQFF. The CDR3 nucleotides are TGTGCCAGCAGCTTAGTGGGGGGTGAGCAGTTCTTC.

V is TRBV5-5 and J is TRBJ2-6; D gene ambiguous. Germline V gives CDR1 SGHKS, CDR2 YYEKEE (reference sequence). V lost 6 bases to trimming and J lost 0 bases, with 13 bases between them. The CDR3 sequence is 16 residues long. The CDR3 DNA reads as TGTGCCAGCACCGAGACGGGTAGCTCTGGGGCCAACGTCCTGACTTTC. Translated, it gives CASTETGSSGANVLTF.

This clone has just one count. This rearrangement joins TRBV4-1 to TRBJ1-4; D gene uncertain. The CDR3 covers 13 residues. The V end lost 3 bases, the J end lost 8 bases, and 10 bases lay between the germline ends. The V gene's germline CDR1 is MGHRA and CDR2 YSYEKL. The CDR3 nucleotides are TGCGCCAGCAGCCAGCCCGGCGCAGAAAAACTGTTTTTT. Encoded protein: CASSQPGAEKLFF.

About this clone: Additional DNA sequences in this sample encode the identical CDR3. The chain joins TRBV30 to TRBJ1-5; 7 bases agree with TRBD1. This CDR3 is 14 amino acids long. CDR1 and CDR2 (germline): GTSNPN, SVGIG (reference sequence). Trimming at V came to 2 bases and at J to 4 bases, leaving 5 bases not matched to a gene. CDR3 in DNA: TGTGCCTGGAGTAGCGGGACAGTTAATCAGCCCCAGCATTTT. Translating gives CAWSSGTVNQPQHF.

This CDR3 is CASSLAGGNQPQHF. Written as DNA, the CDR3 is TGTGCCAGCAGCTTAGCCGGGGGAAATCAGCCCCAGCATTTT. The rearrangement links TRBV7-8 to TRBJ1-5; a possible D gene is TRBD1 (5 bases). V shed 0 bases and J shed 4 bases, with 7 bases lying between them. The germline V gene encodes CDR1 SGHVS and CDR2 FQNEAQ. The CDR3 has 14 residues.

This sequence joins TRBV6-2 or TRBV6-3 and TRBJ2-1; 8 bases align to TRBD1. Germline V CDR1 and CDR2: MNHEY, SVGEGT. The V segment lost 6 bases and the J segment 9 bases; nucleotides outside the gene matches: 10. This CDR3 has 14 residues. The CDR3 loop reads CASSGLGTGTEQFF. CDR3 DNA: TGTGCCAGCAGCGGACTGGGGACAGGCACTGAGCAGTTCTTC.

V usage is TRBV7-3 and J usage is TRBJ2-1; weak D call: TRBD2 (6 bases). The CDR3 is 15 residues long. Trimming took off 3 bases at V and 7 bases at J, with 16 bases between the two ends. Per germline, CDR1 SGHTA and CDR2 FQGTGA. The CDR3 coding sequence is TGTGCCAGCAGCTTGGGGACTTTAGGCCAAAATGAGCAGTTCTTC. It yields the protein CASSLGTLGQNEQFF.

Written as DNA, the CDR3 is TGTGCCAGCAGCGTAGGGATAGGGGCCTACGAGCAGTACTTC. Amino acids: CASSVGIGAYEQYF. The chain recombines TRBV9 with TRBJ2-7; a possible D gene is TRBD1 (5 bases). CDR1 SGDLS and CDR2 YYNGEE come from the germline V gene. The ends were cut back, 0 bases at V and 2 bases at J, with 9 bases in the middle. This CDR3 spans 14 amino acids.

This clone was seen more than once but under ten times. In DNA, the CDR3 is TGTGCCAGCAGCGCTACAGGGTTTCGACAGCGGGCTGAAGCTTTCTTT. This codes for CASSATGFRQRAEAFF. V usage is TRBV11-2 and J usage is TRBJ1-1; TRBD1 might be the D (6 bases). Germline values: CDR1 SGHAT, CDR2 FQNNGV. The ends were cut back, 5 bases at V and 6 bases at J, with 22 bases in the middle. This CDR3 is 16 amino acids long.

J is TRBJ2-5 and V is TRBV18; unclear D gene. Germline CDR1 KGHSH, CDR2 LQKENI. The germline V and J ends were trimmed by 0 bases and 1 base, with 12 bases remaining between them. The CDR3 spans 16 residues. The CDR3 coding sequence is TGTGCCAGCTCACCACCCAGTAGGCAGAGCCAAGAGACCCAGTACTTC. This encodes CASSPPSRQSQETQYF.

CDR3 nucleotides: TGTGCCAGCAACGTCTACATAGCAGAGACCCAGTACTTC. Encoded protein: CASNVYIAETQYF. The chain uses TRBV2 and TRBJ2-5; D gene ambiguous. Trimming cost V 7 bases and J 4 bases, with 13 bases left between them. Germline V lookup: CDR1 SNHLY, CDR2 FYNNEI. The CDR3 runs 13 residues.

The chain couples TRBV6-5 to TRBJ2-3; D not resolved. The V end lost 7 bases, the J end lost 1 base, and 12 bases lay between the germline ends. Germline CDR1 MNHEY, CDR2 SVGAGI. The CDR3 length is 14 residues. CDR3 protein: CASTDPPGTDTQYF. DNA for the CDR3: TGTGCCAGCACCGACCCGCCGGGCACAGATACGCAGTATTTT.

The chain recombines TRBV28 with TRBJ1-2; 9 bases are shared with TRBD1. CDR1 and CDR2 (germline): MDHEN, SYDVKM. After removal of 2 bases from V and 7 bases from J, the junction contained 8 bases not matched to a gene. This CDR3 region has 15 residues. The CDR3 loop is CASSLNSDRGSGYTF. CDR3 nucleotides: TGTGCCAGCAGTTTAAATTCGGACAGGGGTAGTGGCTACACCTTC.

This clone was seen once. This chain links TRBV6-5 with TRBJ1-2, with D possibly TRBD1 on 5 matching bases. This CDR3 spans 15 amino acids. Germline CDR1 and CDR2: MNHEY and SVGAGI. V gave up 8 bases and J gave up 1 base, with 17 bases separating them. This CDR3 reads CASLKRWGGNYGYTF. The CDR3 region has the DNA TGTGCCAGCTTAAAAAGGTGGGGGGGTAACTATGGCTACACCTTC.

V gene TRBV11-3 combines with J gene TRBJ1-2, with 7 bases lining up with TRBD1. Germline assignment: CDR1 SGHNT and CDR2 YENEEA. Trimming removed 8 bases from V and 4 bases from J; junction bases left unmatched: 13. This CDR3 is 15 amino acids long. Here the CDR3 DNA reads TGTGCCAGCGCTCCTGGAGGGACAGAAATCTATGGCTACACCTTC. It is translated as CASAPGGTEIYGYTF.